These 21 T cell receptor beta chains originate from one sample sequenced in a study of blood T cell repertoires in COVID-19. Data came from immunoSEQ multiplex PCR; TCRdb stores just in-frame clones and leaves some out. This repertoire shows roughly 140,000 clones, 76% found once; its top ten account for 3.5% to 4.5%. Sequencing input: peripheral blood. These receptors were obtained from a woman older than 75 with acute or convalescent COVID-19.

The chain is built from TRBV4-2 and TRBJ1-1, with a weak D call TRBD1 (6 bases). The CDR3 covers 14 residues. V was shortened by 6 bases and J by 6 bases, with 17 bases between the two germline ends. CDR1 and CDR2 from the germline V gene are LGHNA and YNFKEQ. The CDR3 bases are TGTGCCAGCAGTCGAACCACAGGGTCTGCTGAAGCTTTCTTT. Translating it yields CASSRTTGSAEAFF.

The chain couples TRBV7-9 to TRBJ1-1, with D maybe TRBD1 (5 bases). The ends were cut back, 5 bases at V and 1 base at J, with 17 bases in the middle. Germline V gene sequence: CDR1 SEHNR, CDR2 FQNEAQ (reference sequence). The CDR3 length is 16 residues. The DNA for the CDR3 is TGTGCCAGCAGCGTTCATTACGACAGAGCGAACACTGAAGCTTTCTTT. Protein sequence: CASSVHYDRANTEAFF.

This clone turned up a few times. V and J are TRBV29-1 and TRBJ2-3; 7 bases line up with TRBD2. V shed 6 bases and J 1 base; nucleotides not matched to a gene: 7. The CDR3 totals 14 residues. Germline-derived CDR1 and CDR2 are SQVTM and ANQGSEA. DNA for the CDR3: TGCAGCGTGCGTCCGGCGGGGGGCACAGATACGCAGTATTTT. It codes for CSVRPAGGTDTQYF.

The rearrangement links TRBV9 to TRBJ2-1; D perhaps matches TRBD1 (7 bases). V lost 4 bases, J lost 0 bases, and 8 bases lay in between. Germline V gene sequence: CDR1 SGDLS, CDR2 YYNGEE. The CDR3 is 14 residues long. The CDR3, as DNA: TGTGCCAGCAGCCAGGGGGGCTCCTACAATGAGCAGTTCTTC. It specifies CASSQGGSYNEQFF.

The chain uses TRBV3-1 (or the pseudogene TRBV3-2) and TRBJ1-1, with 9 bases aligning to TRBD1. J gave up 9 bases and V 4 bases, and 3 bases lay outside the gene matches. CDR1 is LGHDT and CDR2 is YNNKEL in the germline V gene (reference sequence). The CDR3 sequence is 12 residues long. The DNA of the CDR3 is TGTGCCAGCAGCCTGGGACAGGGACAAGCTTTCTTT. This translates into CASSLGQGQAFF.

The chain employs TRBV14 and TRBJ2-3; 7 positions match TRBD1. Germline V gene sequence: CDR1 SGHDN, CDR2 FVKESK. V lost 3 bases, J lost 2 bases, and 8 bases stayed unmatched. The CDR3 spans 16 residues. The chain's CDR3 is CASSQRLGQPTDTQYF. The CDR3 DNA is TGTGCCAGCAGCCAGAGGTTGGGACAGCCCACAGATACGCAGTATTTT.

The V gene is TRBV18, the J gene TRBJ1-5, with D tentatively TRBD1 (6 bases). The CDR3 spans 14 residues. From germline, CDR1 is KGHSH and CDR2 LQKENI. V lost 2 bases, J lost 5 bases, and 10 bases lay in between. CDR3 residues: CASSPNYRDQPQHF. CDR3 bases: TGTGCCAGCTCACCAAACTACAGGGATCAGCCCCAGCATTTT.

The chain's CDR3 is CASSQGTGAGAFF. In DNA form, the CDR3 reads TGTGCCAGCTCCCAGGGGACAGGGGCAGGGGCTTTCTTT. The chain carries TRBV18 and TRBJ1-1, with 10 bases that match TRBD1. The CDR3 covers 13 residues. After removal of 6 bases from V and 11 bases from J, the junction contained 9 bases not matched to a gene. Germline CDR1 and CDR2: KGHSH and LQKENI.

The chain is built from TRBV2 and TRBJ1-1; D is ambiguous. The CDR3 contains 17 residues. Trimming removed 0 bases from V and 5 bases from J, with 19 bases in between. Germline lookup yields CDR1 SNHLY and CDR2 FYNNEI. As DNA, the CDR3 is TGTGCCAGCAGTGAAGCACCTCCTCCCCGGGGTAGAACTGAAGCTTTCTTT. Its protein is CASSEAPPPRGRTEAFF.

The chain has TRBV2 and TRBJ1-3; 8 bases line up with TRBD1. In germline, CDR1 is SNHLY, CDR2 FYNNEI. Losses at the gene ends were 4 bases for V and 3 bases for J; bases not matched to a gene: 5. This CDR3 has 15 amino acids. CDR3 amino acids: CASSAQGASGNTIYF. CDR3 bases: TGTGCCAGCAGTGCCCAGGGGGCGAGTGGAAACACCATATATTTT.

This clone came up once. V is TRBV6-1 and J is TRBJ1-5, with D unclear. V lost 1 base and J lost 0, with 7 bases in between. The germline V gene has CDR1 MNHNS and CDR2 SASEGT. This CDR3 region has 15 residues. The CDR3 loop reads CASSEGQYSNQPQHF. Here the CDR3 DNA reads TGTGCCAGCAGTGAAGGGCAGTATAGCAATCAGCCCCAGCATTTT.

The V and J genes are TRBV11-3 and TRBJ1-1, with D perhaps TRBD1 (5 bases). CDR3 length: 15 residues. Trimming cost V 1 base and J 3 bases, with 12 bases left between them. Germline CDR1 reads SGHNT; CDR2 reads YENEEA. CDR3 in DNA: TGTGCCAGCAGCTTAGGGGGGGGAGGCGACACTGAAGCTTTCTTT. Its protein product is CASSLGGGGDTEAFF.

This clone was observed a few times. The rearrangement uses TRBV3-1 (or the pseudogene TRBV3-2) and TRBJ1-2, with 7 positions matching TRBD1. Germline V gene sequence: CDR1 LGHDT, CDR2 YNNKEL (reference sequence). This CDR3 comprises 16 residues. V gave up 0 bases and J gave up 4 bases; unmatched junction bases: 8. The CDR3 loop reads CASSQDLDRTVYGYTF. The CDR3 bases are TGTGCCAGCAGCCAAGATTTGGACAGGACCGTCTATGGCTACACCTTC.

The V gene is TRBV14, the J gene TRBJ1-4; maybe TRBD1 (5 bases). Germline CDR1 is SGHDN and CDR2 is FVKESK. Between the trimmed V and J ends, which lost 5 bases and 8 bases, there was a span of 12 bases. CDR3 length: 13 residues. The CDR3 DNA follows: TGTGCCAGCAGCTCAGGATGGGGCGAAAAACTGTTTTTT. Protein sequence: CASSSGWGEKLFF. Combining the CDR3 with reference TRBV14 and TRBJ1-4 gives the whole variable domain EAGVTQFPSHSVIEKGQTVTLRCDPISGHDNLYWYRRVMGKEIKFLLHFVKESKQDESGMPNNRFLAERTGGTYSTLKVQPAELEDSGVYFCASSSGWGEKLFFGSGTQLSVL.

J is TRBJ2-1 and V is TRBV27; 9 bases are shared with TRBD2. Germline assignment: CDR1 MNHEY and CDR2 SMNVEV (reference sequence). CDR3 length: 16 amino acids. J gave up 6 bases and V 4 bases, and 10 bases lay outside the gene matches. For the CDR3, the DNA is TGTGCCAGCAGTTCCGCCGGGACTAGCTTTGGCAATGAGCAGTTCTTC. Its translation is CASSSAGTSFGNEQFF.

The V and J genes are TRBV29-1 and TRBJ2-3; TRBD2 matches 7 bases. J lost 0 bases, V lost 4 bases, and 4 bases had no gene match. Germline assignment: CDR1 SQVTM and CDR2 ANQGSEA. The CDR3 has 14 residues. CDR3 DNA sequence: TGCAGCGTTGTACTAGCGTCTAGCACAGATACGCAGTATTTT. Encoded protein: CSVVLASSTDTQYF.

The chain links TRBV10-3 to TRBJ1-3; weak D call: TRBD1 (5 bases). The length of the CDR3 is 16 residues. In germline, CDR1 is ENHRY, CDR2 SYGVKD. The V and J ends lost 8 bases and 4 bases respectively, with 21 bases between them. The CDR3 loop is CAIRDSISKSGNTIYF. CDR3 coding DNA: TGTGCCATCCGGGACTCGATTTCGAAATCGGGAAACACCATATATTTT.

V usage is TRBV19 and J usage is TRBJ2-3, with D perhaps TRBD1 (5 bases). The CDR3 is 12 amino acids. Looked up from germline, CDR1 is LNHDA and CDR2 is SQIVND (reference sequence). Trimming left V 3 bases short and J 6 bases short, with 7 bases between. The chain's CDR3 is CASSIKGDTQYF. CDR3 DNA: TGTGCCAGTAGTATTAAGGGGGATACGCAGTATTTT.

This chain uses TRBV6-5 with TRBJ2-3; D remains ambiguous. CDR3 length: 14 residues. The germline V gene has CDR1 MNHEY and CDR2 SVGAGI. Trimming removed 0 bases from V and 3 bases from J, with 7 bases in between. For the CDR3, the DNA is TGTGCCAGCAGTTACTCCATCAGGACAGATACGCAGTATTTT. Translation gives CASSYSIRTDTQYF.

The rearrangement uses TRBV19 and TRBJ1-1; possible D gene TRBD1, 5 bases. From germline, CDR1 is LNHDA and CDR2 SQIVND (reference sequence). The length of the CDR3 is 12 residues. V was cut by 5 bases and J by 5 bases, with 9 bases left in between. As DNA, the CDR3 is TGTGCCAGTAGTTCCGGGGGGACTGAAGCTTTCTTT. As protein: CASSSGGTEAFF.

CDR3 DNA sequence: TGTGCCAGCAGTGAATCGGGCAGGGATCTCATTGGGACTGAAGCTTTCTTT. Its protein product is CASSESGRDLIGTEAFF. This chain uses TRBV25-1 with TRBJ1-1, with a possible D match to TRBD1 (5 bases). From germline, CDR1 is MGHDK and CDR2 SYGVNS. This CDR3 spans 17 amino acids. Trimming removed 1 base at V and 5 bases at J, with 20 bases between.